The 5 T cell receptor beta chains reported below all come from one sample, sequenced in a study of metastatic and nonmetastatic thyroid tumors. Thyroid surgery was preceded by no treatment in any patient. TCRdb re-analyzed the PCR reads using MiXCR. The table records around 12,000 clones, 9% to 13% of them present only once. The sample was blood. These receptor sequences come from a female donor with papillary thyroid cancer or a benign thyroid nodule (not recorded which). Some clones in this sample may be carry-over from other donors' samples.

This clone was counted ten times or more. This chain joins TRBV19 and TRBJ2-7, with 7 bases identical to TRBD1. The trim removed 3 bases at V and 5 bases at J, leaving 4 bases unmatched. The CDR3 totals 13 residues. CDR1 and CDR2 from the germline V gene are LNHDA and SQIVND (reference sequence). CDR3 DNA sequence: TGTGCCAGTAGTATCGACAGGGTCCACGAGCAGTACTTC. Translation: CASSIDRVHEQYF. The full variable domain, with the rest looked up from reference TRBV19 and TRBJ2-7, is DGGITQSPKYLFRKEGQNVTLSCEQNLNHDAMYWYRQDPGQGLRLIYYSQIVNDFQKGDIAEGYSVSREKKESFPLTVTSAQKNPTAFYLCASSIDRVHEQYFGPGTRLTVT.

Ten or more counts support this clone. The rearrangement uses TRBV7-2 and TRBJ2-7, with 10 bases aligning to TRBD2. Losses at the gene ends were 5 bases for V and 7 bases for J; bases not matched to a gene: 11. This CDR3 is 15 amino acids long. In germline, CDR1 is SGHTA, CDR2 FQGNSA. CDR3 region: CASSTRAGGPSEQYF. Written as DNA, the CDR3 is TGTGCCAGCAGCACCAGAGCGGGAGGGCCGAGTGAGCAGTACTTC.

This clone was seen more than once but under ten times. This may arise from a read error, as a much more abundant clone is one base away. The chain carries TRBV6-2 or TRBV6-3 and TRBJ2-5; D ambiguous. Germline V gives CDR1 MNHEY, CDR2 SVGEGT. V lost 6 bases to trimming and J lost 4 bases, with 24 bases between them. The CDR3 runs to 17 residues. CDR3 in amino acids: CASRNAVGFTVSETQYF. The CDR3 bases are TGTGCCAGCAGGAACGCCGTTGGGTTTACAGTGTCAGAGACCCAGTACTTC.

By its share, this clone is medium-sized. The chain has TRBV6-1 and TRBJ2-7, with D perhaps matching TRBD1 or TRBD2 (5 bases each). CDR3 size: 15 residues. The germline CDR1 and CDR2 sequences are MNHNS and SASEGT. Trimming removed 6 bases from V and 5 bases from J, with 20 bases in between. DNA for the CDR3: TGTGCCAGCAGGGCCGGGACCGGCGGTAATAACGAGCAGTACTTC. It is translated as CASRAGTGGNNEQYF.

This clone qualifies as medium-sized. The chain carries TRBV28 and TRBJ2-1; no clear D. The CDR3 totals 15 residues. Trimming pared 5 bases from V and 8 bases from J, leaving 19 bases between. CDR1 and CDR2 from the germline V gene are MDHEN and SYDVKM. CDR3 nucleotides: TGTGCCAGCAGTGGTGTCGAGCGATCCTCGTATGAGCAGTTCTTC. This translates into CASSGVERSSYEQFF.